Following are 17 T cell receptor beta chains from one sample sequenced in a study of CD8+ T cells in alopecia areata. Sequencing templates came from extracted RNA that was reverse transcribed into cDNA. Sequencing used immunoSEQ multiplex PCR; TCRdb keeps in-frame clones, though not all of them. Seen here are 130,000 or so clones, more than 40% observed once, and the top ten hold about 17%. The sample consisted of CD8+ T cells sorted from blood, taken at week 0. The receptors were sampled from a human donor with alopecia areata.

CDR3 DNA: TGCGCCAGCAGCCAAGAACTCACAGGGAACACTGAAGCTTTCTTT. This translates into CASSQELTGNTEAFF. This chain links TRBV4-1 with TRBJ1-1; tentatively, D is TRBD1 (5 bases). The CDR3 extends over 15 amino acids. The V and J ends lost 0 bases and 1 base respectively, with 9 bases between them. From germline, CDR1 is MGHRA and CDR2 YSYEKL.

V and J are TRBV9 and TRBJ1-6; D is unclear. CDR1 SGDLS and CDR2 YYNGEE come from the germline V gene. CDR3 length: 13 amino acids. V was pared by 4 bases and J by 8 bases, with 10 bases between. The CDR3: CASSKGGDSPLHF. CDR3 sequence (DNA): TGTGCCAGCAGCAAGGGCGGGGATTCACCCCTCCACTTT. Full variable domain (remainder filled in from reference TRBV9 and TRBJ1-6): DSGVTQTPKHLITATGQRVTLRCSPRSGDLSVYWYQQSLDQGLQFLIQYYNGEERAKGNILERFSAQQFPDLHSELNLSSLELGDSALYFCASSKGGDSPLHFGNGTRLTVT.

A few counts support this clone. The chain's CDR3 is CASSSRDGELFF. In nucleotides, the CDR3 is TGTGCCAGCAGCTCTAGGGACGGGGAGCTGTTTTTT. The rearrangement joins TRBV5-6 to TRBJ2-2; D remains unclear. V was cut by 3 bases and J by 7 bases, with 7 bases left in between. From germline, CDR1 is SGHDT and CDR2 YYEEEE. This CDR3 is built from 12 residues.

V gene TRBV7-3 combines with J gene TRBJ2-7; D is possibly TRBD1 (5 bases). The CDR3 runs to 15 residues. The germline V gene encodes CDR1 SGHTA and CDR2 FQGTGA. Trimming removed 5 bases from V and 5 bases from J, with 19 bases in between. In nucleotides, the CDR3 is TGTGCCAGCAGCCTAGGGGTTTCCTTATTGGACGAGCAGTACTTC. This gives the protein CASSLGVSLLDEQYF.

The chain recombines TRBV9 with TRBJ2-5, with 13 bases that match TRBD2. The length of the CDR3 is 15 residues. V lost 4 bases, J lost 3 bases, and 3 bases stayed unmatched. Germline CDR1 SGDLS, CDR2 YYNGEE. Written as DNA, the CDR3 is TGTGCCAGCAGCCCTGGACTAGCGGGGGAAGAGACCCAGTACTTC. Encoded protein: CASSPGLAGEETQYF.

This clone was counted a few times. This chain joins TRBV13 and TRBJ2-5, with unresolved D. The germline V gene has CDR1 PRHDT and CDR2 FYEKMQ (reference sequence). The V gene lost 4 bases and the J gene lost 5 bases, with 11 bases spanning the gap. This CDR3 comprises 13 residues. In nucleotides, the CDR3 is TGTGCCAGCAGCTCTAGTCAGGCGGAGACCCAGTACTTC. This codes for CASSSSQAETQYF.

This clone was observed a handful of times. V and J are TRBV11-2 and TRBJ1-1; D perhaps matches TRBD1 (5 bases). CDR1 is SGHAT and CDR2 is FQNNGV in the germline V gene. This CDR3 spans 14 amino acids. Trimming left V 3 bases short and J 4 bases short, with 12 bases between. The CDR3: CASSFEGSRTEAFF. The DNA of the CDR3 is TGTGCCAGCAGCTTCGAGGGGAGTCGCACTGAAGCTTTCTTT.

V is TRBV9 and J is TRBJ2-7; D not resolved. V lost 0 bases to trimming and J lost 0 bases, with 4 bases between them. This CDR3 is 13 amino acids long. CDR1 is SGDLS, CDR2 YYNGEE, per germline. CDR3 in amino acids: CASSVGISYEQYF. The CDR3 DNA sequence: TGTGCCAGCAGCGTAGGGATCTCCTACGAGCAGTACTTC. The full variable domain, with the rest looked up from reference TRBV9 and TRBJ2-7, is DSGVTQTPKHLITATGQRVTLRCSPRSGDLSVYWYQQSLDQGLQFLIQYYNGEERAKGNILERFSAQQFPDLHSELNLSSLELGDSALYFCASSVGISYEQYFGPGTRLTVT.

J is TRBJ2-5 and V is TRBV5-1; D is unclear. This CDR3 has 13 amino acids. Germline CDR1 reads SGHRS; CDR2 reads YFSETQ. The V end lost 2 bases, the J end lost 1 base, and 6 bases lay between the germline ends. The CDR3 DNA reads as TGCGCCAGCAGCTTTTCCATCCAAGAGACCCAGTACTTC. Translated, it gives CASSFSIQETQYF.

This clone has a single count. The J gene is TRBJ1-2, the V gene TRBV25-1; TRBD1 might be the D (5 bases). Germline V lookup: CDR1 MGHDK, CDR2 SYGVNS. This CDR3 spans 14 amino acids. V was trimmed by 5 bases and J by 4 bases, leaving 14 bases between them. This chain's CDR3 is CASSHPGFAYGYTF. The CDR3 region has the DNA TGTGCCAGCAGTCATCCAGGGTTTGCCTATGGCTACACCTTC.

A note on this clone: The junction differs from germline at one of its ends, possibly a read error. V usage is TRBV19 and J usage is TRBJ2-1; D not resolved. The germline V gene encodes CDR1 LNHDA and CDR2 SQIVND (reference sequence). The CDR3 runs to 11 residues. CDR3 bases: TGTGCCAGTAGTATAGACAAGGAGCAGTTCTTC. Residues: CASSIDKEQFF. The variable domain in full, with the rest retrieved from reference TRBV19 and TRBJ2-1, is DGGITQSPKYLFRKEGQNVTLSCEQNLNHDAMYWYRQDPGQGLRLIYYSQIVNDFQKGDIAEGYSVSREKKESFPLTVTSAQKNPTAFYLCASSIDKEQFFGPGTRLTVL.

This clone has more than one count but fewer than ten. The rearrangement uses TRBV29-1 and TRBJ2-5; 7 nucleotides line up with TRBD1. The germline V gene has CDR1 SQVTM and CDR2 ANQGSEA. After removal of 8 bases from V and 2 bases from J, the junction contained 8 bases not matched to a gene. The CDR3 spans 13 residues. The CDR3 sequence: CSSEGDSQETQYF. CDR3 DNA sequence: TGCAGCTCCGAAGGGGACAGTCAAGAGACCCAGTACTTC.

This clone was recorded a few times. The chain uses TRBV25-1 and TRBJ1-4; TRBD1 aligns across 10 bases. Trimming took 6 bases from V and 4 from J; bases not matched to a gene: 5. CDR1 is MGHDK and CDR2 is SYGVNS in the germline V gene. The CDR3 is 15 residues long. The CDR3 loop is CASRQGQGGNEKLFF. The CDR3 DNA reads as TGTGCCAGCAGACAAGGACAGGGGGGTAATGAAAAACTGTTTTTT.

This clone was seen a few times. The chain recombines TRBV29-1 with TRBJ2-3; TRBD1 agrees at 9 bases. The junction had 4 bases not matched to a gene; V was cut back by 3 bases and J by 6 bases. The V gene's germline CDR1 is SQVTM and CDR2 ANQGSEA. This CDR3 comprises 13 residues. Written as DNA, the CDR3 is TGCAGCGTTGACTGGGACAGGGCGGATACGCAGTATTTT. It encodes CSVDWDRADTQYF.

This chain connects TRBV4-2 to TRBJ2-2, with a possible D match to TRBD2 (5 bases). CDR3 length equals 17 residues. The germline V and J ends were trimmed by 1 base and 0 bases, with 12 bases remaining between them. Per germline, CDR1 LGHNA and CDR2 YNFKEQ. The CDR3 region has the DNA TGTGCCAGCAGCCAAGCCCCCCTTAGCGCGAACACCGGGGAGCTGTTTTTT. The encoded protein is CASSQAPLSANTGELFF.

This clone was recorded a few times. This chain joins TRBV19 and TRBJ1-6; 8 nucleotides align to TRBD1. The J segment lost 9 bases and the V segment lost 3 bases, leaving 4 bases of the junction unmatched. The CDR3 covers 14 residues. Looked up from germline, CDR1 is LNHDA and CDR2 is SQIVND (reference sequence). Here the CDR3 reads CASSMDRESSPLHF. As DNA, the CDR3 is TGTGCCAGTAGTATGGACAGGGAGAGTTCACCCCTCCACTTT.

The V call is TRBV11-2, the J call TRBJ2-2; D uncertain. Trimming took off 3 bases at V and 7 bases at J, with 6 bases between the two ends. Germline CDR1 and CDR2: SGHAT and FQNNGV. The CDR3 contains 12 residues. The CDR3 region has the DNA TGTGCCAGCAGCTTGGGTAACGGGGAGCTGTTTTTT. Protein sequence: CASSLGNGELFF.